These T cell receptor beta chains were read from a single sample in a study of regulatory T cells in long-lasting Graves disease. TCRdb re-called the multiplex PCR reads through MiXCR, storing one row per CDR3 protein. Among about 530,000 distinct CDR3 sequences listed, 16% were seen once. The same sample was also studied in work on T cells in Graves' hyperthyroidism and ophthalmopathy.

This specimen was peripheral blood mononuclear cells (PBMCs), taken at new diagnosis, from a patient treated with antithyroid drugs. Every receptor here comes from a woman aged 35-65 years with Graves disease. The CDR3 runs from the conserved cysteine through the conserved F or W. D genes are given only for firm matches. Only some rows state a clone size, as once, few, many or a class for expanded clones.

TRBJ1-2 | many | TRBV15 | TRBD1 | TGTGCCGCAGCCCGGGACAGTAACTATGGCTACACCTTC | CAAARDSNYGYTF
TRBJ2-5 | . | TRBV20-1 | TRBD2 | TGCAGTGCATCGCGGGGGGGCCTTGAGACCCAGTACTTC | CSASRGGLETQYF
TRBJ2-7 | few | TRBV20-1 | TRBD1 | TGCAGTGCTAGAGTTCCAGGGGGTGTCTACGAGCAGTACTTC | CSARVPGGVYEQYF
TRBJ2-7 | . | TRBV20-1 | . | TGCAGTGCTAGAGATCAACTAGCTATCTACGAGCAGTACTTC | CSARDQLAIYEQYF
TRBJ2-3 | . | TRBV6-2/TRBV6-3 | TRBD2 | TGTGCCAGCAGTTACAGTTCGGGGGGGTGGGGCACAGATACGCAGTATTTT | CASSYSSGGWGTDTQYF
TRBJ2-5 | . | TRBV4-1 | . | TGCGCCAGCAGCCAAGTGTTGGGGGACGCGGGGACCCAGTACTTC | CASSQVLGDAGTQYF
TRBJ2-5 | few | TRBV10-3 | TRBD2 | TGTGCCGCGGGGGGCCTGGAGACCCAGTACTTC | CAAGGLETQYF
TRBJ2-3 | many | TRBV7-9 | . | TGTGCCAGCAGCTTAGCGGGGTCCACAGATACGCAGTATTTT | CASSLAGSTDTQYF
TRBJ1-2 | . | TRBV7-9 | TRBD1 | TGTGCCAGCAGCTTCTCCGGACAGGATGGCTACACCTTC | CASSFSGQDGYTF
TRBJ1-1 | many | TRBV5-5 | . | TGTGCCAGCAGCTTCATCGTTTGGGAGAACACTGAAGCTTTCTTT | CASSFIVWENTEAFF
TRBJ2-5 | many | TRBV11-2 | . | TGTGCCAGCAGCCGTTCGACCGGGACCAGACAAGAGACCCAGTACTTC | CASSRSTGTRQETQYF
TRBJ1-5 | many | TRBV6-1 | . | TGTGCCATCGCCGGGACGGCTAATCAGCCCCAGCATTTT | CAIAGTANQPQHF
TRBJ2-7 | . | TRBV12-3/TRBV12-4 | . | TGTGCCAGCAGTTTCACCGGGACACCCTACGAGCAGTACTTC | CASSFTGTPYEQYF
TRBJ1-1 | many | TRBV28 | . | TGTGCCAGCAGCGCCTACACTGAAGCTTTCTTT | CASSAYTEAFF
TRBJ2-3 | few | TRBV20-1 | . | TGCAGTGCTACCATTCCGGACCACGTCGTAAGCACAGATACGCAGTATTTT | CSATIPDHVVSTDTQYF
TRBJ1-6 | few | TRBV19 | TRBD1 | TGTGCCAGTACGCCGACAGGGAGCAATTCACCCCTCCACTTT | CASTPTGSNSPLHF
TRBJ1-3 | . | TRBV4-1 | . | TGCGCCAGCAGCCAGTGGAGGGACGCTGGAAACACCATATATTTT | CASSQWRDAGNTIYF
TRBJ2-7 | few | TRBV29-1 | . | TGCAGCGGCCAACAAGGTTGGTCCTACGAGCAGTACTTC | CSGQQGWSYEQYF
TRBJ1-4 | many | TRBV7-8 | TRBD1 | TGTGCCGCAACCGACAATCGGATCAGGGGGGAAAAACTGTTTTTT | CAATDNRIRGEKLFF
TRBJ2-1 | few | TRBV12-3/TRBV12-4 | . | TGTGCCAGCAGTTTGGGTATGGGCAACGAGCAGTTCTTC | CASSLGMGNEQFF
TRBJ1-1 | many | TRBV27 | . | TGTGCCAGCAGTTTATCGCAGCCAGGGTTGAACACTGAAGCTTTCTTT | CASSLSQPGLNTEAFF
TRBJ1-5 | many | TRBV15 | TRBD1 | TGTGCCACCAGCAGGAAGACAGGGTGGAATCAGCCCCAGCATTTT | CATSRKTGWNQPQHF
TRBJ2-2 | . | TRBV27 | TRBD1 | TGTGCCAGCCTACGACAGGGGACCACCGGGGAGCTGTTTTTT | CASLRQGTTGELFF
TRBJ1-5 | . | TRBV5-1 | . | TGCGCCAGCAGCCCGGGAGGCGCTAATCAGCCCCAGCATTTT | CASSPGGANQPQHF
TRBJ2-3 | many | TRBV11-2 | . | TGTGCCAGCAGCGAGGGGGACCGCCTCAGCACAGATACGCAGTATTTT | CASSEGDRLSTDTQYF
TRBJ1-4 | few | TRBV5-6 | . | TGTGCCAGCAGCTTGGAGCGGGCAGTCAATGAAAAACTGTTTTTT | CASSLERAVNEKLFF
TRBJ2-3 | many | TRBV5-1 | . | TGCGCCAGCAGCTTGATCACAGGAAGCACAGATACGCAGTATTTT | CASSLITGSTDTQYF
TRBJ2-7 | . | TRBV5-1 | . | TGCGCCAGCAACTTGGAGTACGAGCAGTACTTC | CASNLEYEQYF
TRBJ2-2 | . | TRBV3-1 | . | TGTGCCAGCAGCAGTCGACAGTTCACCGGGGAGCTGTTTTTT | CASSSRQFTGELFF
TRBJ1-2 | . | TRBV7-9 | TRBD1 | TGTGCCAGCAGCTTAACAGGGGTCAGCTATGGCTACACCTTC | CASSLTGVSYGYTF
TRBJ2-7 | many | TRBV6-1 | . | TGTGCCAGCAGTCCCTCGGGACCGTCCTACGAGCAGTACTTC | CASSPSGPSYEQYF
TRBJ2-2 | . | TRBV3-1 | . | TGTGCCAGCAGCCAAGATCGATCGGGACATAACACCGGGGAGCTGTTTTTT | CASSQDRSGHNTGELFF
TRBJ2-2 | . | TRBV5-1 | . | TGCGCCAGCAGCTTGCTGCAGGTGCGCGGGGAGCTGTTTTTT | CASSLLQVRGELFF
TRBJ2-3 | many | TRBV2 | TRBD1 | TGTGCCAGCAGTAGGACAGGGATGGAGACAGATACGCAGTATTTT | CASSRTGMETDTQYF
TRBJ1-5 | once | TRBV5-6 | . | TGTGCCAGCAGACCTGGCAGACCGAGGTTTGTCAATCAGCCCCAGCATTTT | CASRPGRPRFVNQPQHF
TRBJ1-1 | many | TRBV30 | . | TGTGCCTGGAGTTCAACAGCGAACACTGAAGCTTTCTTT | CAWSSTANTEAFF
TRBJ1-6 | many | TRBV5-5 | TRBD1 | TGTGCCAGCAGCACCCAGGGGGCAACGTGGAATTCACCCCTCCACTTT | CASSTQGATWNSPLHF
TRBJ1-2 | many | TRBV3-1 | . | TGTGCCAGCAGCCATATAGGGGATTTTAGTGGCTACACCTTC | CASSHIGDFSGYTF
TRBJ2-5 | . | TRBV19 | TRBD1 | TGTGCCAGTAGTATGAGAGGGGACAGGGAGCAAGAGACCCAGTACTTC | CASSMRGDREQETQYF
TRBJ2-7 | many | TRBV3-1 | . | TGTGCCAGCAGCCAAGATGCCATCTCCGAGCAGTACTTC | CASSQDAISEQYF
TRBJ2-2 | . | TRBV20-1 | . | TGCAGTGCTAGATTCAGTAGCGGGGAGCTGTTTTTT | CSARFSSGELFF
TRBJ2-3 | many | TRBV18 | . | TGTGCCAGCTCACCACGGGCAGGCAGCACAGATACGCAGTATTTT | CASSPRAGSTDTQYF
TRBJ1-4 | many | TRBV12-3/TRBV12-4 | . | TGTGCCAGCACCCCGGCAGGGTTGTACGAAAAACTGTTTTTT | CASTPAGLYEKLFF
TRBJ2-3 | many | TRBV7-2 | . | TGTGCCAGCAGTATGAATGCAGATACGCAGTATTTT | CASSMNADTQYF
TRBJ1-5 | few | TRBV6-1 | . | TGTGCCAGCAGCCGCATAGATCAGCCCCAGCATTTT | CASSRIDQPQHF
TRBJ1-2 | many | TRBV5-6 | . | TGTGCCAGCAGCCCGGTGGGAATCCAAGGCTATGGCTACACCTTC | CASSPVGIQGYGYTF
TRBJ2-2 | . | TRBV6-5 | . | TGTGCCAGCAGTTACACCAGCAACAGGAGCCCGAACACCGGGGAGCTGTTTTTT | CASSYTSNRSPNTGELFF
TRBJ1-2 | many | TRBV18 | TRBD1 | TGTGCCTCGAGCACAGGGGGCGCTAACTATGGCTACACCTTC | CASSTGGANYGYTF
TRBJ2-1 | . | TRBV12-3/TRBV12-4 | . | TGTGCCAGCAGGGGTGGAGTGAACAATGAGCAGTTCTTC | CASRGGVNNEQFF
TRBJ2-3 | many | TRBV28 | TRBD1 | TGTGCCAGCAGTCAGACAGGGGCGACGGATACGCAGTATTTT | CASSQTGATDTQYF
TRBJ1-1 | many | TRBV10-3 | . | TGTGCCATCAGTGGGGGGGGTACAAGTGAAGCTTTCTTT | CAISGGGTSEAFF
TRBJ1-2 | many | TRBV10-1 | . | TGCGCCAGCAGTGAGTCGGGCCGCTATGGCTACACCTTC | CASSESGRYGYTF
TRBJ2-3 | . | TRBV5-5 | . | TGTGCCAGCAGTGTGTCAGGGAGCATAATACGAGATACGCAGTATTTT | CASSVSGSIIRDTQYF
TRBJ2-2 | few | TRBV7-3 | TRBD2 | TGTGCCAGCAGCTTACCCCCCGTGGGGGCGGGGGGAGGTACCGGGGAGCTGTTTTTT | CASSLPPVGAGGGTGELFF